This T cell receptor beta chain was observed in a study of tumor-infiltrating lymphocytes in localized non-small cell lung cancer. General study results and limits: IM1 and IM2 tumors showed no difference in T-cell fraction.

With V trimmed by 3 bases and J by 0 bases, 1 base remained unmatched. Germline values: CDR1 KGHSH, CDR2 LQKENI. This CDR3 is 15 amino acids long. Some clones are missing from TCRdb's copy, which holds only in-frame ones; the method was immunoSEQ multiplex PCR. The sample has over 10,000 clones; about 72% are singletons. A word on this clone: Its antigen is currently unknown.

The specimen was uninvolved lung tissue not adjacent to the tumor. V and J are TRBV18 and TRBJ1-3; 8 nucleotides agree with TRBD1. The clonotype was recovered from a human donor with non-small cell lung cancer. The CDR3 reads CASSPGQGSGNTIYF. The CDR3 region has the DNA TGTGCCAGCTCACCCGGACAGGGCTCTGGAAACACCATATATTTT.